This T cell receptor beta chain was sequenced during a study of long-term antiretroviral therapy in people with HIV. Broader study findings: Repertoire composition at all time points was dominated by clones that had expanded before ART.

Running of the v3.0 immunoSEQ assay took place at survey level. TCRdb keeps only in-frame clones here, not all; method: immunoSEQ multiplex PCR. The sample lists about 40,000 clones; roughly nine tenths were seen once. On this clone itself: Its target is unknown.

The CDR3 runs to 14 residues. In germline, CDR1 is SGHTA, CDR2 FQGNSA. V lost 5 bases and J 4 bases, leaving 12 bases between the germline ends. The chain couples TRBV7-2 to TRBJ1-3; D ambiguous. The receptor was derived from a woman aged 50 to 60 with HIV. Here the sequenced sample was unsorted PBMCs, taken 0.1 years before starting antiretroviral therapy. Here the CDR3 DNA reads TGTGCCAGCAGCGGCCGAGGACGGGGAAACACCATATATTTT. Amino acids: CASSGRGRGNTIYF.